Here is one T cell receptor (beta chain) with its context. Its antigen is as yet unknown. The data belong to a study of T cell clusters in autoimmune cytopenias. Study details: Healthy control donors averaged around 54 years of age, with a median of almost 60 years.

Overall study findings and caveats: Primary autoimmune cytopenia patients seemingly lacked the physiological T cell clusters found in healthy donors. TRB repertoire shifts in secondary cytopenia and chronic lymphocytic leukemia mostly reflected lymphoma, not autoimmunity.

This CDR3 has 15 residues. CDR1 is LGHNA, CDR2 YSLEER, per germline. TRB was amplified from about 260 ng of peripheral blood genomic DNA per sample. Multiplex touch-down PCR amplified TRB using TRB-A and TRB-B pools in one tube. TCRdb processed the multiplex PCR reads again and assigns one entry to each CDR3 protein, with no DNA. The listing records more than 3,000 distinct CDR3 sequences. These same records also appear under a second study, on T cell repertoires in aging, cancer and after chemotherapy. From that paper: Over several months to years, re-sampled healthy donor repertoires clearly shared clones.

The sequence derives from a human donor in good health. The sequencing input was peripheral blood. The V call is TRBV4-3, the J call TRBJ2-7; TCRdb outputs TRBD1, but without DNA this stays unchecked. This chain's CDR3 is CASSRSTGGLYEQYF.